This TCR beta chain was identified during a study of blood T cell repertoires in COVID-19. Study-level information: T cells, B-cell-depleted T cells, or PBMCs provided the cDNA or gDNA that served as material.

Germline assignment: CDR1 SQVTM and CDR2 ANQGSEA. CDR3 length: 14 residues. V trimming: 5 bases; J trimming: 2 bases; junction bases outside the gene matches: 5. In the original processing: Estimates of nucleated cell counts were drawn from the amplification of reference gene primers. Here immunoSEQ multiplex PCR was the method, and the copy in TCRdb shows in-frame clones only, minus some. D and trimming come from the DNA, and the V and J calls and clone size come from that table. This table has 300,000 to 400,000 clones, around 91% appearing once. The chain recombines TRBV29-1 with TRBJ2-3; 9 bases align to TRBD2. The clonotype comes from a woman younger than 30 who had recovered from COVID-19. Sequenced material: peripheral blood. CDR3 nucleotides: TGCAGCGTTTGGCTAGCGGGACACACAGATACGCAGTATTTT. This gives the protein CSVWLAGHTDTQYF.